This TCR beta chain appears in the sequencing data of a study of CD8 T cells in ankylosing spondylitis. Overall study findings and caveats: Disease-linked clones displayed a CD8+ phenotype and appeared relatively rarely in peripheral blood. Reports of some motif variants in reactive arthritis synovial fluid and blood predate this one. The authors reported significant enrichment of disease-linked clones in matched ankylosing spondylitis synovial fluid.

TCRdb re-called the 5' RACE reads with MiXCR, one entry per CDR3 protein. The data show 250,000 to 300,000 distinct CDR3 sequences, roughly 20% seen once. Germline lookup yields CDR1 SEHNR and CDR2 FQNEAQ (reference sequence). The CDR3 is made up of 13 amino acids. Trimming removed 6 bases at V and 4 bases at J, with 10 bases between. This clonotype was observed once. Its antigen remains unidentified. The rearrangement uses TRBV7-9 and TRBJ2-1; weak D call: TRBD2 (6 bases). Material for sequencing was blood, either unsorted or a sorted T cell fraction (not recorded which). The receptor comes from a male donor with ankylosing spondylitis or in good health (not recorded which). The CDR3 nucleotides read TGTGCCAGCAGGAGGGACTTGTACAATGAGCAGTTCTTC. Translation gives CASRRDLYNEQFF.